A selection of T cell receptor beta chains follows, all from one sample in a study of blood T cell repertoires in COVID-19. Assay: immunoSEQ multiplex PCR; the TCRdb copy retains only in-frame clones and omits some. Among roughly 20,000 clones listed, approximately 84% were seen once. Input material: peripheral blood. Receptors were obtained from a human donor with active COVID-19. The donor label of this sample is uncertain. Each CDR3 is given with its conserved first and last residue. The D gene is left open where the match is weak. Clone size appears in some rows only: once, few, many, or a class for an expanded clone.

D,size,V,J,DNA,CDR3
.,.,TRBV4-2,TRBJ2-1,TGTGCCAGCAGCCAAGATCTCGGGACCTACAATGAGCAGTTCTTC,CASSQDLGTYNEQFF
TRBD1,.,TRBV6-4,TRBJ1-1,TGTGCCAGCAGTGAGTCGGCAGGGGGCGCAAACACTGAAGCTTTCTTT,CASSESAGGANTEAFF
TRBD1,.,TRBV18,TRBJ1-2,TGTGCCAGCTCAACAGGGACAGCCAACTATGGCTACACCTTC,CASSTGTANYGYTF
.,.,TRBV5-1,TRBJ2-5,TGCGCCAGCAGCTTGAGGTCTCCTAGCGCGGAGACCCAGTACTTC,CASSLRSPSAETQYF
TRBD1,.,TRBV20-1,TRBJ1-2,TGCAGTGCTAGTTGGGACAGGGGGACCTATGGCTACACCTTC,CSASWDRGTYGYTF
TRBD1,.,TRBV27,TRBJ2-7,TGTGCCAGCAGGTTAGATATGACCGGGACAGGGGGCTCCGAGCAGTACTTC,CASRLDMTGTGGSEQYF
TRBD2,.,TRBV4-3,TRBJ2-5,TGCGCCAGCAGCGAAGCTAGCGGGGCTCAAGAGACCCAGTACTTC,CASSEASGAQETQYF
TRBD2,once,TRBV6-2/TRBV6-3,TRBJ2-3,TGTGCCAGCAGTTCCCGGGGGGTCACAGATACGCAGTATTTT,CASSSRGVTDTQYF
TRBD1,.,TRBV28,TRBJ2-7,TGTGCCAGCAGTTTAAGACAGGGCTCCTACGAGCAGTACTTC,CASSLRQGSYEQYF
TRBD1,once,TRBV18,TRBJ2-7,TGTGCCAGTTCACCTTCAATAGGGGGCGTTACCGAGCAGTACTTC,CASSPSIGGVTEQYF
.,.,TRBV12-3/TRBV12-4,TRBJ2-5,TGTGCCAGCGGCCATCCCGGGGGAGAGACCCAGTACTTC,CASGHPGGETQYF
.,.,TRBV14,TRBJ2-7,TGTGCCAGCAGCCAAGATATAGAGCAGTACTTC,CASSQDIEQYF
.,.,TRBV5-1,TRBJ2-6,TGCGCCAGCAGCTTGGAGAGGTCTGGGGCCAACGTCCTGACTTTC,CASSLERSGANVLTF
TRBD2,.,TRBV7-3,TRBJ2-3,TGTGCCAGCAGCCCCGCCAGCGGGGGGGGCCCAGATACGCAGTATTTT,CASSPASGGGPDTQYF
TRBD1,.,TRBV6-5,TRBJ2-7,TGTGCCAGCAGTTTCGCCGGGACAGGGGATTACGAGCAGTACTTC,CASSFAGTGDYEQYF
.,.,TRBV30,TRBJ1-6,TGTGCCTGGAGTGTACTGGTAGCTGGTATGAATTCACCCCTCCACTTT,CAWSVLVAGMNSPLHF
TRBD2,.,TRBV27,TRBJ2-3,TGTGCCAGCAGTTCACCGGGACTAGCGGGGTTTGGTACGCAGTATTTT,CASSSPGLAGFGTQYF